The 14 T cell receptor beta chains below all came from one sample that was sequenced in a study of shared clonotypes between healthy human individuals. Assay used: immunoSEQ multiplex PCR; TCRdb lists only in-frame clones, some missing. Found here are about 730,000 clones, 72% of them singletons; the top ten hold 1.8%. The sample comprised memory CD4+ T cells sorted from blood. Stated subset: CD45RA-negative fraction. These receptors were obtained from a woman aged 25-40 years in good health.

The chain uses TRBV5-1 and TRBJ2-2, with 8 bases that match TRBD1. The germline CDR1 and CDR2 sequences are SGHRS and YFSETQ. Trimming cost V 2 bases and J 7 bases; bases outside gene matches: 7. The CDR3 spans 15 residues. The chain's CDR3 is CASSFGAGGIGELFF. The CDR3, as DNA: TGCGCCAGCAGCTTTGGGGCAGGGGGCATCGGGGAGCTGTTTTTT.

About this clone: Other DNA sequences from this sample encode an identical CDR3 as well. Here the CDR3 DNA reads TGTGCCAGCAGCCGGACTAGCGGCTCCTACGAGCAGTACTTC. Protein sequence: CASSRTSGSYEQYF. V is TRBV7-2 and J is TRBJ2-7; 10 nucleotides line up with TRBD2. Germline CDR1 and CDR2: SGHTA and FQGNSA. V dropped 5 bases and J dropped 0; count of bases not matched to a gene: 1. This CDR3 spans 14 amino acids.

The V and J genes are TRBV7-2 and TRBJ2-7; 9 nucleotides line up with TRBD1. CDR3 length: 18 residues. The germline V gene encodes CDR1 SGHTA and CDR2 FQGNSA. With V trimmed by 4 bases and J by 0 bases, 13 bases remained unmatched. In nucleotides, the CDR3 is TGTGCCAGCAGCTCCAAGAAGGGCCCGGGACAGGGCTCCTACGAGCAGTACTTC. It translates to CASSSKKGPGQGSYEQYF.

J is TRBJ2-5 and V is TRBV2; TRBD2 might be the D (5 bases). Germline CDR1 SNHLY, CDR2 FYNNEI. V was clipped by 3 bases and J by 7 bases, with 9 bases between them. The CDR3 contains 12 residues. The CDR3 loop is CASSESSGTQYF. The CDR3 coding sequence is TGTGCCAGCAGTGAGTCCAGCGGGACCCAGTACTTC.

The chain is built from TRBV2 and TRBJ1-1; tentative D call: TRBD1 (5 bases). V was shortened by 4 bases and J by 5 bases, with 11 bases between the two germline ends. Germline values: CDR1 SNHLY, CDR2 FYNNEI. The CDR3 totals 13 residues. Written as DNA, the CDR3 is TGTGCCAGCAGTGTTGAGGGGAGAACTGAAGCTTTCTTT. Protein sequence: CASSVEGRTEAFF.

V gene TRBV11-2 combines with J gene TRBJ2-1, with TRBD2 matching 9 bases. After removal of 6 bases from V and 5 bases from J, the junction contained 5 bases not matched to a gene. This CDR3 is 14 amino acids long. Germline V gene lookup returns CDR1 SGHAT and CDR2 FQNNGV. The CDR3 reads CASRVLAGNNEQFF. The CDR3 bases are TGTGCCAGCAGAGTTCTAGCGGGGAACAATGAGCAGTTCTTC.

This clone was recorded a few times. The J gene is TRBJ2-3, the V gene TRBV6-5; D unclear. Germline V gives CDR1 MNHEY, CDR2 SVGAGI. V was pared by 4 bases and J by 3 bases, with 11 bases between. The CDR3 consists of 14 residues. The CDR3 loop is CASSSPVSTDTQYF. DNA for the CDR3: TGTGCCAGCAGTTCCCCCGTATCTACAGATACGCAGTATTTT.

The CDR3 DNA follows: TGTGCCAGCAGTTTCCGCGGTAAGACAGCTCACACTGAAGCTTTCTTT. Translation gives CASSFRGKTAHTEAFF. The rearrangement links TRBV28 to TRBJ1-1; D perhaps matches TRBD1 (5 bases). Germline CDR1 reads MDHEN; CDR2 reads SYDVKM. The CDR3 length is 16 residues. The V end lost 3 bases, the J end lost 3 bases, and 17 bases lay between the germline ends.

The genes are TRBV5-1 and TRBJ2-3, with 14 bases that match TRBD2. V lost 5 bases to trimming and J lost 10 bases; unmatched junction nucleotides: 6. The CDR3 is 14 amino acids. CDR1 is SGHRS and CDR2 is YFSETQ in the germline V gene. CDR3 in amino acids: CASSPGTSGGSQYF. The CDR3 coding sequence is TGCGCCAGCAGTCCCGGGACTAGCGGGGGTTCGCAGTATTTT.

The chain combines TRBV7-9 with TRBJ1-4; D remains ambiguous. CDR3 length: 15 residues. V lost 5 bases and J lost 7, with 17 bases in between. Germline V gene data show CDR1 as SEHNR and CDR2 as FQNEAQ (reference sequence). CDR3: CASSKTGSLTEKLFF. In nucleotides, the CDR3 is TGTGCCAGCAGCAAAACGGGATCCCTGACTGAAAAACTGTTTTTT.

The chain couples TRBV28 to TRBJ1-5; D is unresolved. This CDR3 comprises 13 residues. CDR1 and CDR2 (germline): MDHEN, SYDVKM. V gave up 1 base and J gave up 7 bases, with 8 bases separating them. The CDR3 DNA is TGTGCCAGCAGTTTATACACCCACCAGCCCCAGCATTTT. This sequence encodes CASSLYTHQPQHF. The entire variable domain, with the rest obtained from reference TRBV28 and TRBJ1-5, is as follows: DVKVTQSSRYLVKRTGEKVFLECVQDMDHENMFWYRQDPGLGLRLIYFSYDVKMKEKGDIPEGYSVSREKKERFSLILESASTNQTSMYLCASSLYTHQPQHFGDGTRLSIL.

There are a few counts of this clone. J is TRBJ2-7 and V is TRBV10-3; 9 bases agree with TRBD1. After removal of 6 bases from V and 3 bases from J, the junction contained 6 bases not matched to a gene. This CDR3 comprises 14 residues. Germline CDR1 and CDR2: ENHRY and SYGVKD. In DNA, the CDR3 is TGTGCCATCAGGCCCGGGACAGGGATCTACGAGCAGTACTTC. Translation gives CAIRPGTGIYEQYF.

The chain carries TRBV28 and TRBJ1-2; 8 bases are a match to TRBD1. V shed 6 bases and J 6 bases; nucleotides not matched to a gene: 9. The CDR3 totals 14 residues. The germline V gene has CDR1 MDHEN and CDR2 SYDVKM. The CDR3 region is CASSTPGGLDGYTF. The CDR3 DNA reads TGTGCCAGCAGCACCCCAGGGGGCTTGGATGGCTACACCTTC.

The chain joins TRBV25-1 to TRBJ1-1; D remains unclear. Trimming took 4 bases from V and 3 from J, leaving 6 bases between them. Looked up from germline, CDR1 is MGHDK and CDR2 is SYGVNS. CDR3 length: 12 amino acids. The CDR3 sequence is CASSGGDTEAFF. In nucleotides, the CDR3 is TGTGCCAGCAGTGGTGGAGACACTGAAGCTTTCTTT.